A selection of T cell receptor beta chains follows, all from one sample in a study of blood T cell repertoires in COVID-19. The repertoire was sequenced with immunoSEQ multiplex PCR; TCRdb's copy has only in-frame clones and lacks some. Of roughly 250,000 clones listed, approximately 85% are singletons. The sequenced sample consisted of peripheral blood. Receptor source: a woman in her seventies with acute or convalescent COVID-19. The CDR3 runs from the conserved cysteine through the conserved F or W. A D gene is named only where the DNA matches it firmly. The listing skips clone size in some rows; elsewhere it reads once, few, many or a size class.

v_gene	j_gene	abundance	d_gene	CDR3nt	CDR3aa
TRBV2	TRBJ2-1	NA	NA	TGTGCCAGCAGTGAGTGGGCGGGACGAACCTACAATGAGCAGTTCTTC	CASSEWAGRTYNEQFF
TRBV3-1/TRBV3-2	TRBJ1-1	few	TRBD1	TGTGCCAGCAGCCAAGATATGACAGGGCAGGGGGCTTTCTTT	CASSQDMTGQGAFF
TRBV7-2	TRBJ1-5	NA	NA	TGTGCCAGCAGCTTAGCAGGTCAGGGTAACAATCAGCCCCAGCATTTT	CASSLAGQGNNQPQHF
TRBV11-2	TRBJ2-7	few	NA	TGTGCCAGCAGCTTACCACCAGGCGAGCAGTACTTC	CASSLPPGEQYF
TRBV19	TRBJ1-6	NA	NA	TGTGCCAGTAGTATAGCACTGAGGGCAGATAATTCACCCCTCCACTTT	CASSIALRADNSPLHF
TRBV5-1	TRBJ2-2	NA	TRBD1	TGCGCCAGCATTCCCGGGACAGGGGGGACCGGGGAGCTGTTTTTT	CASIPGTGGTGELFF
TRBV2	TRBJ1-6	NA	TRBD1	TGTGCCAGCAGTGCCCAGGGGGCCCCTAGAGCACCCCTCCACTTT	CASSAQGAPRAPLHF
TRBV4-1	TRBJ1-1	few	NA	TGCGCCAGCAGCCAAGATCTAAAGAACACTGAAGCTTTCTTT	CASSQDLKNTEAFF
TRBV18	TRBJ1-6	once	NA	TGTGCCAGCTCCCTTCAGAACGATAATTCACCCCTCCACTTT	CASSLQNDNSPLHF
TRBV19	TRBJ2-7	NA	TRBD1	TGTGCCAGTAGTGTAGGACAGGGATCCTACGAGCAGTACTTC	CASSVGQGSYEQYF
TRBV24-1	TRBJ2-1	NA	NA	TGTGCCACCTCACCTACAGGGAAGAATGAGCAGTTCTTC	CATSPTGKNEQFF
TRBV3-1/TRBV3-2	TRBJ1-6	once	NA	TGTGCCAGCAGCTCAGGGGAGAGTTCACCCCTCCACTTT	CASSSGESSPLHF
TRBV28	TRBJ2-4	few	NA	TGTGCCAGCAGTTCAGGGGGAGGCAAAAACATTCAGTACTTC	CASSSGGGKNIQYF
TRBV5-1	TRBJ2-7	NA	TRBD1	TGCGCCAGCAGCTCCAGTTACAGGGGGCCGGGGGACGAGCAGTACTTC	CASSSSYRGPGDEQYF
TRBV7-8	TRBJ2-5	NA	NA	TGTGCCAGCAGCTTCGCTGGGGGGGCGTCGGGAGAGACCCAGTACTTC	CASSFAGGASGETQYF
TRBV18	TRBJ1-1	NA	TRBD1	TGTGCCAGCTCACCACGGGAATCGGGCAGGACAGGCACTGAAGCTTTCTTT	CASSPRESGRTGTEAFF
TRBV11-2	TRBJ2-3	NA	TRBD2	TGTGCCAGCAGCCGTCTAGCGGGCCGCACAGATACGCAGTATTTT	CASSRLAGRTDTQYF
TRBV20-1	TRBJ1-2	NA	TRBD1	TGCAGTGCAAGGACAGGGGGTGGCTACACCTTC	CSARTGGGYTF
TRBV21-1	TRBJ1-2	NA	NA	TGTGCCAGCAGCAAAGAGGAGGAAGACAGGGGTGTTAACTATGGCTACACCTTC	CASSKEEEDRGVNYGYTF
TRBV4-3	TRBJ1-6	once	NA	TGCGCCAGCAGCCAAGATAGCAGTTATAATTCACCCCTCCACTTT	CASSQDSSYNSPLHF
TRBV6-5	TRBJ2-1	NA	TRBD1	TGTGCCAGCAGTTATTCGGACAGGGTTGGCAATGAGCAGTTCTTC	CASSYSDRVGNEQFF
TRBV19	TRBJ2-2	few	TRBD1	TGTGCCAGTACTGAAACGGGACAGGGGAACACCGGGGAGCTGTTTTTT	CASTETGQGNTGELFF
TRBV7-2	TRBJ2-1	NA	TRBD2	TGTGCCAGCAGCATAATAGCGGGGGGGCCGTACAATGAGCAGTTCTTC	CASSIIAGGPYNEQFF
TRBV2	TRBJ2-3	NA	NA	TGTGCCACCTACCGGGCAGGGGGTGGGACTAGCACAGATACGCAGTATTTT	CATYRAGGGTSTDTQYF
TRBV27	TRBJ2-3	NA	TRBD2	TGTGCCAGCGATGTCGGGACTAGCGAAAATACGCAGTATTTT	CASDVGTSENTQYF
TRBV11-1	TRBJ2-3	few	TRBD2	TGTGCCAGCAGCTTAGGGACTAGAAGCGATACGCAGTATTTT	CASSLGTRSDTQYF
TRBV9	TRBJ1-2	NA	NA	TGTGCCAGCAGCGACAGTCTTATGAACTATGGCTACACCTTC	CASSDSLMNYGYTF
TRBV14	TRBJ1-2	NA	NA	TGTGCCAGCAGCCTCTCCAGGGCTCGCATGGGTGGCTACACCTTC	CASSLSRARMGGYTF
TRBV5-4	TRBJ1-1	few	TRBD1	TGTGCCAGCAGCTTGGGACAGGGAAAATTTATGAACACTGAAGCTTTCTTT	CASSLGQGKFMNTEAFF
TRBV29-1	TRBJ1-6	once	TRBD1	TGCAGCGCTCGACAGGGGGAAAATTCACCCCTCCACTTT	CSARQGENSPLHF
TRBV28	TRBJ1-2	NA	NA	TGTGCCAGCAGTTTAGCCGCAGGGATCTCTGGGCAGGCCAACTATGGCTACACCTTC	CASSLAAGISGQANYGYTF
TRBV28	TRBJ1-5	NA	TRBD1	TGTGCCAGCAGTCCTGAGAGGGGGACAGGGGGCCGGAGTCAGCCCCAGCATTTT	CASSPERGTGGRSQPQHF
TRBV7-2	TRBJ1-1	NA	NA	TGTGCCAGCAGCTTAGATCTAACAGGGTTTTTGATTGAAGCTTTCTTT	CASSLDLTGFLIEAFF
TRBV7-8	TRBJ1-1	NA	NA	TGTGCCAGCAGCCATGACAGAACTGAAGCTTTCTTT	CASSHDRTEAFF
TRBV2	TRBJ2-6	NA	TRBD2	TGTGCCAGCAGTGTCCCGGGACTAGCGGGCGGGGCCAACGTCCTGACTTTC	CASSVPGLAGGANVLTF
TRBV7-2	TRBJ1-6	NA	TRBD1	TGTGCCAGCAGCTTTGGACAGGGGGGTTCACCCCTCCACTTT	CASSFGQGGSPLHF
TRBV7-2	TRBJ1-1	NA	TRBD1	TGTGCCAGCAGCTTAGGACAGGGTTTGAACACTGAAGCTTTCTTT	CASSLGQGLNTEAFF
TRBV10-3	TRBJ1-2	few	TRBD1	TGTGCCATCAGTCAGCAGGGGACAGGTGATGGCTACACCTTC	CAISQQGTGDGYTF
TRBV18	TRBJ2-2	many	TRBD2	TGTGCCAGCTCACCACCGGGACTAGCGGGGAACACCGGGGAGCTGTTTTTT	CASSPPGLAGNTGELFF
TRBV7-9	TRBJ1-2	NA	NA	TGTGCCAGCAGACAAAACTATGGCTACACCTTC	CASRQNYGYTF
TRBV5-6	TRBJ1-6	NA	NA	TGTGCCAGCAGCCCTGAGAGGACAGCCGGGTCACCCCTCCACTTT	CASSPERTAGSPLHF
TRBV6-5	TRBJ2-7	few	NA	TGTGCCAGCACTCCCTACGGGGGCTCCTACGAGCAGTACTTC	CASTPYGGSYEQYF
TRBV5-1	TRBJ2-7	NA	TRBD1	TGCGCCAGCAGCTTGGAATCCCCACGGGACAGGATAAACTACGAGCAGTACTTC	CASSLESPRDRINYEQYF
TRBV5-5	TRBJ1-1	NA	NA	TGTGCCAGCAGCTTGAAGTACGGGGGGTCGGCTGAAGCTTTCTTT	CASSLKYGGSAEAFF
TRBV5-1	TRBJ2-5	NA	TRBD1	TGCGCCAGCAGCATCGCAGACAGGGCTCAAGAGACCCAGTACTTC	CASSIADRAQETQYF